Described below is a single TCR beta chain sequence and its context. Its antigen target is currently unknown. Base quality data are lacking; no much larger clone is found one base away. CDR1 and CDR2, per the germline V gene, are MNHNS and SASEGT. Inclusive of the bounding cysteine and phenylalanine, the CDR3 is 14 residues long. The kept DNA is CDR3 alone, 42 bases in frame from the first base. Trimmed from V: 1 base; trimmed from J: 5 bases; junction bases lacking a gene match: 4. These data originate in a study of blood T cell repertoires in COVID-19 (TCRdb year 2020). Background for the entire study: Samples covering the acute and convalescent phases of COVID-19 were provided by collaborators in the United States, Italy and Spain. The material from the prospective study consisted of cDNA or gDNA derived from T cells, B-cell-depleted T cells, or PBMCs. Deeply sampled blood TCRbeta repertoires from subjects exposed to, actively infected with, or recovered from COVID-19 were included in the dataset. The repertoires were released in a freely available public database meant as a resource for research on the immune response to SARS-CoV-2. Samples were obtained from the ongoing ImmuneRACE study (first 160 participants) and from over 1,000 subjects provided by 6 global collaborators. The sample metadata nearly always contained a de-identified subject ID, COVID-19 status, age in years and sex. Where available, HLA class I and class II types were taken from metadata supplied by the sample provider and were not determined by assay-based typing.

Study-wide conclusions, independent of this receptor: How much clinical and demographic metadata was included differed by source and by participant, and the metadata was provided uncurated.

The collaborating institutions used their own protocols to collect whole blood in K2EDTA tubes. For TCRbeta analysis, collaborators shipped samples as frozen whole blood, isolated PBMCs, or DNA extracted from either of those sample types. The immunoSEQ Assay, a bias-controlled multiplex PCR, was used to amplify TCRbeta CDR3 regions from genomic DNA. On the study's bioinformatics: Nucleated cell counts per sample were estimated from amplification of reference gene primers within the assay. To quantify the absolute abundance of each unique TCRbeta CDR3 rearrangement, sequence reads were collapsed and filtered. For each sample, productive Simpson clonality was calculated by taking the square root of Simpson's diversity index across productive rearrangements. TCRdb holds this immuneACCESS table with in-frame rearrangements only. Some clones are missing; in checked studies, unresolved V genes explain under half, and the rest has no known cause. The V and J calls and clone size were taken over from that table, and D and trimming were inferred from the DNA. Here the sample has about 200,000 clones; about nine tenths occur a single time. The ten largest account for 1.5% to 2% of the sample.

Rearrangement joined TRBV6-1 to TRBJ1-1; 7 nucleotides in the junction match TRBD1. The source material was peripheral blood. This TCR came from a man between 18 and 35 years old with active or convalescent COVID-19. The base sequence is TGTGCCAGCAGTGAAGTGGGACAGAAAACTGAAGCTTTCTTT. This gives the protein CASSEVGQKTEAFF.